This entry lists 5 T cell receptor beta chains sequenced from one sample in a study of blood T cell repertoires in COVID-19. Profiling relied on immunoSEQ multiplex PCR, and the TCRdb table lists in-frame clones only, not all of them. In the table there are some 200,000 clones, approximately 89% of which are singletons. Input material: peripheral blood. These receptors came from a man between 65 and 85 years old with acute or convalescent COVID-19.

A single count supports this clone. The V and J genes are TRBV6-2 or TRBV6-3 and TRBJ1-1; no reliable D call. The CDR3 totals 13 residues. V dropped 2 bases and J dropped 7 bases, with 11 bases sitting between them. The V gene's germline CDR1 is MNHEY and CDR2 SVGEGT. CDR3 sequence (DNA): TGTGCCAGCAGTTACGGGCAGACTAATGAAGCTTTCTTT. As protein: CASSYGQTNEAFF.

In DNA, the CDR3 is TGTGCCTCACACAGGGGGAATATGGACACTGAAGCTTTCTTT. Its translation: CASHRGNMDTEAFF. The V call is TRBV30, the J call TRBJ1-1, with TRBD1 matching over 8 bases. The CDR3 sequence is 14 residues long. Per the germline V gene, CDR1 is GTSNPN and CDR2 is SVGIG (reference sequence). V was pared by 7 bases and J by 3 bases, with 10 bases of the junction left unmatched.

The chain uses TRBV19 and TRBJ1-2; 10 bases align to TRBD1. J lost 8 bases, V lost 0 bases, and 15 bases had no gene match. This CDR3 is built from 18 residues. Germline V gives CDR1 LNHDA, CDR2 SQIVND (reference sequence). CDR3 DNA sequence: TGTGCCAGTAGTATAGATCTGTTCGACAGGGGGCGCCGGGTCGGCTACACCTTC. As protein: CASSIDLFDRGRRVGYTF.

The chain is built from TRBV19 and TRBJ2-7; D gene ambiguous. With 6 bases removed from V and 2 bases from J, the gap between germline ends came to 17 bases. Germline CDR1 reads LNHDA; CDR2 reads SQIVND (reference sequence). CDR3 length equals 15 residues. The CDR3 region has the DNA TGTGCCAGTAGCCCGGATCGAGGTAGCACCTACGAGCAGTACTTC. This translates into CASSPDRGSTYEQYF.

This chain connects TRBV5-6 to TRBJ1-1; 8 bases match TRBD1. The CDR3 extends over 16 amino acids. V lost 4 bases and J lost 0; bases outside the gene matches: 8. Germline lookup yields CDR1 SGHDT and CDR2 YYEEEE. CDR3 in amino acids: CASSRGTGDMNTEAFF. The CDR3 DNA reads as TGTGCCAGCAGCCGCGGGACAGGAGATATGAACACTGAAGCTTTCTTT.